This T cell receptor (beta chain) was sequenced for a study of monozygotic twins with inflammatory bowel disease. This CDR3 is 17 amino acids long. Looked up from germline, CDR1 is SGDLS and CDR2 is YYNGEE. Reprocessing the 5' RACE reads, TCRdb reports a single entry for every CDR3 protein and omits DNA. The table gives 350,000 to 550,000 distinct CDR3 sequences; the top ten clones make up 2.4% of it. The sequenced sample was blood. The chain uses TRBV9 and TRBJ2-1; TCRdb names TRBD1, which stays unverified in the absence of DNA. This TCR was sampled from a human donor with ulcerative colitis or Crohn's disease, or a healthy co-twin of an affected twin (not recorded which). This CDR3 reads CASSAFTGTGKGNEQFF.